The 18 T cell receptor beta chains given below trace back to one sample, sequenced in a study of T cell repertoires in cytomegalovirus infection. TCRdb processed the reads anew with MiXCR; each CDR3 protein has one entry. The sample lists some 350,000 distinct CDR3 sequences, approximately 35% seen once, with roughly 14% in the top ten. Antigens for these TCRs are unknown. Sequences were derived from cultured PBMCs, sampled from culture after CMV antigen stimulation. All receptors derive from a human donor in good health (CMV status not recorded). Some clones in this sample may be carry-over from other donors' samples.

This clonotype occurred once. The chain links TRBV9 to TRBJ2-2; unclear D gene. The CDR3 loop spans 12 amino acids. Trimming pared 1 base from V and 6 bases from J, leaving 4 bases between. Germline CDR1 and CDR2: SGDLS and YYNGEE. The CDR3: CASSVNAGELFF. CDR3 DNA sequence: TGTGCCAGCAGCGTAAACGCCGGGGAGCTGTTTTTT.

At least ten counts were recorded for this clonotype. V is TRBV7-2 and J is TRBJ1-6; 9 bases fit TRBD1. V gave up 3 bases and J gave up 9 bases; unmatched junction bases: 3. Germline CDR1 is SGHTA and CDR2 is FQGNSA. The CDR3 totals 14 residues. CDR3 sequence: CASSFGQGSSPLHF. DNA of the CDR3: TGTGCCAGCAGCTTCGGACAGGGGAGTTCACCCCTCCACTTT.

The V gene is TRBV3-1, the J gene TRBJ2-1; no firm D call. CDR3 size: 13 residues. With 0 bases removed from V and 10 bases from J, the gap between germline ends came to 10 bases. The germline gives CDR1 LGHDT, CDR2 YNNKEL (reference sequence). Written as DNA, the CDR3 is TGTGCCAGCAGCCAAGATCTAAGCAACGAGCAGTTCTTC. Translation gives CASSQDLSNEQFF.

The rearrangement uses TRBV11-2 and TRBJ2-1; a weak D match, TRBD2 (6 bases). V was shortened by 0 bases and J by 5 bases, with 11 bases between the two germline ends. This CDR3 is built from 15 residues. Germline V lookup: CDR1 SGHAT, CDR2 FQNNGV. The CDR3 nucleotides are TGTGCCAGCAGCTTAGATCTGGCGGGAAACAATGAGCAGTTCTTC. Residues: CASSLDLAGNNEQFF.

The genes are TRBV30 and TRBJ2-1, with D perhaps matching TRBD1 (6 bases). The CDR3 covers 13 residues. Between the trimmed V and J ends, which lost 1 base and 6 bases, there was a span of 10 bases. Looked up from germline, CDR1 is GTSNPN and CDR2 is SVGIG (reference sequence). DNA of the CDR3: TGTGCCTGGAGTGGGGGGCTGGGCAATGAGCAGTTCTTC. Residues: CAWSGGLGNEQFF.

The chain links TRBV7-2 to TRBJ2-4; the D gene is possibly TRBD2 (6 bases). Germline CDR1 reads SGHTA; CDR2 reads FQGNSA. The CDR3 spans 15 residues. V lost 5 bases to trimming and J lost 9 bases, with 20 bases between them. The chain's CDR3 is CASSLGVGGWGIQYF. DNA of the CDR3: TGTGCCAGCAGCCTGGGAGTGGGGGGTTGGGGCATTCAGTACTTC. Using reference TRBV7-2 and TRBJ2-4 for the parts outside the CDR3, the full variable domain is GAGVSQSPSNKVTEKGKDVELRCDPISGHTALYWYRQSLGQGLEFLIYFQGNSAPDKSGLPSDRFSAERTGGSVSTLTIQRTQQEDSAVYLCASSLGVGGWGIQYFGAGTRLSVL.

V usage is TRBV12-3 or TRBV12-4 and J usage is TRBJ1-5, with a weak D call TRBD1 (5 bases). V lost 0 bases and J lost 6, with 12 bases in between. The CDR3 length is 15 residues. The CDR3 loop reads CASSLASGLSQPQHF. CDR3 in DNA: TGTGCCAGCAGTTTAGCGTCAGGGCTTAGTCAGCCCCAGCATTTT.

The chain employs TRBV5-6 and TRBJ2-3, with D possibly being TRBD1 or TRBD2 (6 bases each). The CDR3 spans 15 residues. The germline V and J ends were trimmed by 7 bases and 0 bases, with 15 bases remaining between them. Germline CDR1 SGHDT, CDR2 YYEEEE. The CDR3 reads CASGGTLNSTDTQYF. The CDR3 DNA follows: TGTGCCAGCGGAGGGACACTCAATAGCACAGATACGCAGTATTTT.

The chain links TRBV20-1 to TRBJ2-3; the D gene is possibly TRBD2 (6 bases). The CDR3 is 14 amino acids. Deletions cut 4 bases from V and 1 base from J, with 12 bases between. Germline values: CDR1 DFQATT, CDR2 SNEGSKA (reference sequence). The CDR3, as DNA: TGCAGTGCTACACACTGGGGGGGCACAGATACGCAGTATTTT. Its protein product is CSATHWGGTDTQYF.

The chain carries TRBV7-2 and TRBJ2-1; TRBD2 matches 14 bases. Germline CDR1 and CDR2: SGHTA and FQGNSA. The CDR3 length is 18 residues. J gave up 9 bases and V 3 bases, and 13 bases lay outside the gene matches. This chain's CDR3 is CASSLTHVTSGRVGEQFF. The CDR3 DNA reads TGTGCCAGCAGCTTGACCCACGTGACTAGCGGGAGGGTCGGTGAGCAGTTCTTC.

V usage is TRBV5-5 and J usage is TRBJ2-5; no definite D call. Per the germline V gene, CDR1 is SGHKS and CDR2 is YYEKEE (reference sequence). The CDR3 is 14 amino acids. V dropped 3 bases and J dropped 0 bases, with 9 bases sitting between them. The CDR3: CASSSGLYQETQYF. DNA of the CDR3: TGTGCCAGCAGCTCCGGGCTGTACCAAGAGACCCAGTACTTC.

The chain employs TRBV7-2 and TRBJ2-1; D may be TRBD2 (6 bases). Germline CDR1 and CDR2: SGHTA and FQGNSA. Between the trimmed V and J ends, which lost 9 bases and 8 bases, there was a span of 17 bases. The CDR3 has 13 residues. Here the CDR3 DNA reads TGTGCCAGTGGGGCGGGGAGTACCCATGAGCAGTTCTTC. Amino acid sequence: CASGAGSTHEQFF.

There are a few counts of this clonotype. V and J are TRBV27 and TRBJ2-6; no firm D call. Germline V gene lookup returns CDR1 MNHEY and CDR2 SMNVEV (reference sequence). V lost 6 bases and J lost 0, with 18 bases in between. The CDR3 contains 18 residues. The CDR3 here is CASSQMRSVISGANVLTF. The CDR3 DNA reads as TGTGCCAGCAGCCAAATGCGTTCCGTTATCTCTGGGGCCAACGTCCTGACTTTC.

This chain uses TRBV7-2 with TRBJ2-3, with 11 bases matching TRBD2. V shed 5 bases and J 3 bases; nucleotides not matched to a gene: 7. Germline lookup yields CDR1 SGHTA and CDR2 FQGNSA. This CDR3 contains 16 residues. CDR3 in DNA: TGTACCAGCAGCGTGACCGGGACTAGCGGTACAGATACGCAGTATTTT. This sequence encodes CTSSVTGTSGTDTQYF.

The chain couples TRBV7-2 to TRBJ2-5; D is possibly TRBD2 (6 bases). The V and J ends lost 1 base and 5 bases respectively, with 11 bases between them. The CDR3 contains 14 residues. Germline loops: CDR1 SGHTA, CDR2 FQGNSA. CDR3 loop: CASSLGGNRETQYF. The CDR3 region has the DNA TGTGCCAGCAGCTTAGGCGGGAATCGGGAGACCCAGTACTTC.

This clonotype occurred a few times. The CDR3 end shows no conserved phenylalanine or tryptophan, and so a read error is likely. The gene calls are TRBV7-9 and TRBJ2-1, with D hard to call. CDR1 SEHNR and CDR2 FQNEAQ come from the germline V gene (reference sequence). The CDR3 sequence is 16 residues long. Deletions cut 2 bases from V and 0 bases from J, with 11 bases between. The DNA of the CDR3 is TGTGCCAGCAGCTTAAATGCGGCTCTCTCCTACAATGAGCAGTTCTCC. This translates into CASSLNAALSYNEQFS.

This clonotype has just one count. V is TRBV19 and J is TRBJ2-3; D is ambiguous. Germline CDR1 LNHDA, CDR2 SQIVND (reference sequence). Trimming removed 5 bases from V and 2 bases from J, with 8 bases in between. CDR3 size: 13 residues. The chain's CDR3 is CASSLYFTDTQYF. The CDR3 bases are TGTGCCAGTAGTCTCTACTTCACAGATACGCAGTATTTT. The full variable domain, rest sourced from reference TRBV19 and TRBJ2-3, is DGGITQSPKYLFRKEGQNVTLSCEQNLNHDAMYWYRQDPGQGLRLIYYSQIVNDFQKGDIAEGYSVSREKKESFPLTVTSAQKNPTAFYLCASSLYFTDTQYFGPGTRLTVL.

This clonotype was detected only a few times. The V call is TRBV4-3, the J call TRBJ1-1, with TRBD1 matching 7 bases. Per germline, CDR1 LGHNA and CDR2 YSLEER. The CDR3 has 15 amino acids. Germline trimming cut 3 bases from V and 7 bases from J; bases unmatched to any gene: 11. The CDR3 region has the DNA TGCGCCAGCAGCCAGGAGGACAGGAACCTTAATGAAGCTTTCTTT. It translates to CASSQEDRNLNEAFF.